This TCR beta chain was documented in a study of blood T cell repertoires in COVID-19. Germline lookup yields CDR1 SGHVS and CDR2 FNYEAQ. CDR3 size: 14 residues. Between the trimmed V and J ends, which lost 4 bases and 2 bases, there was a span of 11 bases. Per the original data handling: Cell counts per sample came from amplifying reference gene primers. Data came from immunoSEQ multiplex PCR; TCRdb stores just in-frame clones and leaves some out. The V and J calls and clone size were taken over from that table, and D and trimming were inferred from the DNA. The sample yields a few hundred thousand clones, around 89% seen once.

The clonotype was recovered from a woman aged 30 to 39 with COVID-19, enrolled during active disease. The specimen sequenced was peripheral blood. The rearrangement joins TRBV7-6 to TRBJ2-5; no reliable D call. CDR3 DNA sequence: TGTGCCAGCAGCTCCATTCTAGAGCAAGAGACCCAGTACTTC. This codes for CASSSILEQETQYF.